The text below deals with one TCR beta chain. Its antigen is as yet unknown. These data come from a study of T cells in Graves' hyperthyroidism and ophthalmopathy. Study findings and constraints: Clonotypes that were expanded in thyroid above 0.001 mostly appeared in blood too. Stable hyperthyroidism and ophthalmopathy were separated using 13 V-J signatures.

Thyroid ultrasound, orbital computed tomography, clinical symptoms, and serum thyroxine and TRAb underpinned diagnoses. The CDR3 is 14 amino acids. The ends lost 5 bases at V and 11 bases at J; junction bases unmatched: 14. Amplified regions were TCR beta CDR3 sequences from RNA transcripts. Researchers ran a first-round RT-PCR on the TCR CDR3 using the HTBI primer set. MiXCR, applied by TCRdb to the multiplex PCR reads, yields one record per CDR3 protein. The sample yields 600,000 to 800,000 distinct CDR3 sequences, 30% to 40% seen once. This clonotype was sampled from a middle-aged woman with Graves' hyperthyroidism. Sequenced sample: blood. The rearrangement links TRBV12-3 or TRBV12-4 to TRBJ1-1, with 7 bases identical to TRBD1. CDR3 coding DNA: TGTGCCAGCAGTCCGCAATCCGGGACAGAGGGGGCTTTCTTT. It is translated as CASSPQSGTEGAFF.